The rows below give T cell receptor beta chains drawn from one sample of a study of OX40 agonist ivuxolimab in advanced cancers. Clones were sequenced by immunoSEQ multiplex PCR, and TCRdb holds only the in-frame ones, with some missing. The sample carries over 25,000 clones, roughly 90% recorded once. Sequences were derived from CD4+ or CD8+ T cells sorted from blood, sampled in a trial of the OX40 agonist ivuxolimab. These receptors all stem from an adult with an advanced solid tumor such as melanoma, head and neck, liver or kidney cancer. CDR3s include the opening cysteine and the closing phenylalanine or tryptophan. Fields, in order: V gene, clone size, D gene, J gene, CDR3 DNA, CDR3 protein. D genes are given only for firm matches. Some rows mark clone size as missing; the rest say once, few, many or name a class of expanded clone.

>TRBV4-1|-|-|TRBJ2-3
TGCGCCAGCAGCCAAGGTGTGACTAGAATGACAGATACGCAGTATTTT
CASSQGVTRMTDTQYF
>TRBV19|-|-|TRBJ2-1
TGTGCCAGTAGTTGGCTAGCAGGATACAATGAGCAGTTCTTC
CASSWLAGYNEQFF
>TRBV7-9|few|TRBD2|TRBJ2-5
TGTGCCAGCAGATCAGGCGGGGGGGTTGAGACCCAGTACTTC
CASRSGGGVETQYF
>TRBV5-1|-|-|TRBJ1-1
TGCGCCAGCAGCTTGGAGAGTGTGAACACTGAAGCTTTCTTT
CASSLESVNTEAFF
>TRBV4-1|-|-|TRBJ2-1
TGCGCCAGCAGCCAAGAAACGCTAATCAACGACAATGAGCAGTTCTTC
CASSQETLINDNEQFF
>TRBV7-8|once|-|TRBJ1-4
TGTGCCAGCAGCTTCGGGTTTCCGATTAATGAAAAACTGTTTTTT
CASSFGFPINEKLFF
>TRBV15|-|-|TRBJ2-7
TGTGCCACCAGCAGAGATAATTCACAGGGAGGCGCCTACGAGCAGTGCTTC
CATSRDNSQGGAYEQCF
>TRBV21-1|-|-|TRBJ1-2
TGTGCCAGCAGTAGCCCTGTTAGCTATGGCTACACCTTC
CASSSPVSYGYTF
>TRBV6-1|few|-|TRBJ2-7
TGTGCCACCCCGGGAGGGGGCCCAAACTACGAGCAGTACTTC
CATPGGGPNYEQYF
>TRBV5-4|-|-|TRBJ2-7
TGTGCCAGCAGCGCCCGCCCCTCGGAAATCTACGAGCAGTACTTC
CASSARPSEIYEQYF
>TRBV6-5|-|TRBD1|TRBJ1-2
TGTGCCAGCAGTTCCCGGGACAGCTATGGCTACACCTTC
CASSSRDSYGYTF
>TRBV9|medium-sized|-|TRBJ2-7
TGTGCCAGCAGCGTAGCTGGGGACGTCTCCTACGAGCAGTACTTC
CASSVAGDVSYEQYF
>TRBV30|-|-|TRBJ1-6
TGTGCCTCCGGGGCTACGAGCTCCTATAATTCACCCCTCCACTTT
CASGATSSYNSPLHF
>TRBV2|-|TRBD1|TRBJ2-7
TGTGCCAGCAGGGGGGGGACAGGGGGCGAATCCTACGAGCAGTACTTC
CASRGGTGGESYEQYF
>TRBV7-3|-|-|TRBJ2-7
TGTGCCAGCAGCCCTCGACATAGTAAGGAGCAGTACTTC
CASSPRHSKEQYF
>TRBV5-8|-|TRBD1|TRBJ2-1
TGTGCCAGCAGCCCGAGGACAGGCTACAATGAGCAGTTCTTC
CASSPRTGYNEQFF
>TRBV19|-|TRBD1|TRBJ2-7
TGTGCCAGTAGTACCGGACAGGGCTACTACGAGCAGTACTTC
CASSTGQGYYEQYF
>TRBV7-9|-|-|TRBJ2-6
TGTGCCAGCATCGGAGGAATCTGGGCTGGGGCCAACGTCCTGACTTTC
CASIGGIWAGANVLTF
>TRBV7-8|-|TRBD2|TRBJ2-1
TGTGCCAGCAGCTTTCCCTGGGGTACTAGCGGGGGAGAGAATGAGCAGTTCTTC
CASSFPWGTSGGENEQFF
>TRBV10-1|-|TRBD1|TRBJ2-7
TGCGCCAGCAGTGAAGGGGGACAGGGGGCCTATGAGCAGTACTTC
CASSEGGQGAYEQYF
>TRBV25-1|-|-|TRBJ1-1
TGTGCCAGCAGTGGAGGACAGTACACTGAAGCTTTCTTT
CASSGGQYTEAFF
>TRBV7-6|once|TRBD2|TRBJ2-3
TGTGCCAGCAGCCGGACTAGCGGGAGGGCAGATACGCAGTATTTT
CASSRTSGRADTQYF
>TRBV7-8|once|-|TRBJ1-1
TGTGCCAGCAGCCCCAATACGGGGGACACTGAAGCTTTCTTT
CASSPNTGDTEAFF
>TRBV19|-|-|TRBJ2-5
TGTGCCAGTAGTATAGATCTACAAGAGACCCAGTACTTC
CASSIDLQETQYF
>TRBV7-9|-|-|TRBJ2-5
TGTGCCAGCACCTCCTGGGAGACCCAGTACTTC
CASTSWETQYF
>TRBV7-2|-|-|TRBJ2-1
TGTGCCAGCAGCTCCAGGACCCTCCCGGCGGACAATGAGCAGTTCTTC
CASSSRTLPADNEQFF
>TRBV10-2|-|TRBD2|TRBJ2-7
TGCGCCAGCACCGAGAGCGGGGCTCCCGACTACGAGCAGTACTTC
CASTESGAPDYEQYF
>TRBV30|-|-|TRBJ1-2
TGTGCCTGGAGTACCTCGACAGGACCCAACTATGGCTACACCTTC
CAWSTSTGPNYGYTF
>TRBV7-3|-|-|TRBJ2-3
TGTGCCAGCAGCTCTATGCCCAGGGATACGCAGTATTTT
CASSSMPRDTQYF
>TRBV9|-|-|TRBJ2-3
TGTGCCAGCAGCGAAGAGGCCAGAAGCACAGATACGCAGTATTTT
CASSEEARSTDTQYF
>TRBV2|once|-|TRBJ2-7
TGTGCCAGCGCGGCCTACGAGCAGTACTTC
CASAAYEQYF
>TRBV9|-|-|TRBJ1-1
TGTGCCAGCAGCGTAGAGGGGAACACTGAAGCTTTCTTT
CASSVEGNTEAFF
>TRBV2|once|-|TRBJ2-7
TGTGCCAGCAGTGGTTGGCGGGATGTCAACGAGCAGTACTTC
CASSGWRDVNEQYF
>TRBV19|-|-|TRBJ2-4
TGTGCCAGTAGTCAAACCCCGGGACACAAAAACATTCAGTACTTC
CASSQTPGHKNIQYF
>TRBV27|-|-|TRBJ2-3
TGTGCCAGCAGTTTATACCGGAAAACAGATACGCAGTATTTT
CASSLYRKTDTQYF
>TRBV5-4|once|-|TRBJ2-7
TGTGCCAGCAGCTTGGAGGAAACGCCGGCCTACGAGCAGTACTTC
CASSLEETPAYEQYF
>TRBV5-1|-|-|TRBJ2-2
TGCGCCAGCAGCTTGGACCCCGGCGGGCCTGAGCTGTTTTTT
CASSLDPGGPELFF
>TRBV9|-|-|TRBJ1-5
TGTGCCAGCAGCGTAGCTGGGGGGAATCAGCCCCAGCATTTT
CASSVAGGNQPQHF
>TRBV6-5|once|TRBD1|TRBJ2-7
TGTGCCAGCAGTGCGGGACAGGCTATCTCCTACGAGCAGTACTTC
CASSAGQAISYEQYF
>TRBV7-3|-|-|TRBJ2-6
TGTGCCAGCAGCTTATCCCCCCTATCCAGCTCTGGGGCCAACGTCCTGACTTTC
CASSLSPLSSSGANVLTF
>TRBV19|once|-|TRBJ1-1
TGTGCCAGTAGTATCTGGACTGAAGCTTTCTTT
CASSIWTEAFF
>TRBV9|medium-sized|TRBD2|TRBJ2-1
TGTGCCAGCAGCGTAGATTTACTAGCGGGAAATGAGCAGTTCTTC
CASSVDLLAGNEQFF
>TRBV5-1|-|-|TRBJ2-5
TGCGCCAGCAGCTTGGGGGCCACAGGGGAGGGAGAGACCCAGTACTTC
CASSLGATGEGETQYF
>TRBV7-9|once|-|TRBJ2-1
TGTGCCAGCAGCTTGGGGGTGATGGCAGGGGAAAGCTCCTACAATGAGCAGTTCTTC
CASSLGVMAGESSYNEQFF
>TRBV27|-|-|TRBJ2-3
TGTGCCAGCACCCCCCTAGGGGAACAAACAGATACGCAGTATTTT
CASTPLGEQTDTQYF
>TRBV9|once|-|TRBJ1-2
TGTGCCAGCAGCGGAGGTGGCAGGGCCTATGGCTACACCTTC
CASSGGGRAYGYTF
>TRBV28|-|-|TRBJ1-1
TGTGCCAGCACCCAGACAGGCTTGAACACTGAAGCTTTCTTT
CASTQTGLNTEAFF
>TRBV11-2|-|TRBD2|TRBJ2-2
TGTGCCAGCAGCTTAGGTAGCGGGGGGAACACCGGGGAGCTGTTTTTT
CASSLGSGGNTGELFF
>TRBV6-5|once|TRBD1|TRBJ2-7
TGTGCCAGCAGTTACCTCATGGGGACAGGGTCCGACGAGCAGTACTTC
CASSYLMGTGSDEQYF
>TRBV9|-|TRBD2|TRBJ2-2
TGTGCCAGCAGCGTAGGTAGCGGGGCTTCGGGCGGGGAGCTGTTTTTT
CASSVGSGASGGELFF
>TRBV9|-|-|TRBJ1-1
TGTGCCAGCAGCCACGACCGGTTGACAGGGAACACTGAAGCTTTCTTT
CASSHDRLTGNTEAFF
>TRBV9|-|-|TRBJ1-1
TGTGCCAGCAGCGTTGACGGGTCGAACACTGAAGCTTTCTTT
CASSVDGSNTEAFF
>TRBV28|-|TRBD1|TRBJ2-7
TGTGCCAGCAGGAACCCTTATGGGGACAGATACTACGAGCAGTACTTC
CASRNPYGDRYYEQYF
>TRBV27|-|TRBD1|TRBJ1-5
TGTGCCAGCAGTATGACAGGGCTATTACATCAGCCCCAGCATTTT
CASSMTGLLHQPQHF
>TRBV27|-|-|TRBJ2-1
TGTGCCAGCAGTTACGGAAATGAGCAGTTCTTC
CASSYGNEQFF